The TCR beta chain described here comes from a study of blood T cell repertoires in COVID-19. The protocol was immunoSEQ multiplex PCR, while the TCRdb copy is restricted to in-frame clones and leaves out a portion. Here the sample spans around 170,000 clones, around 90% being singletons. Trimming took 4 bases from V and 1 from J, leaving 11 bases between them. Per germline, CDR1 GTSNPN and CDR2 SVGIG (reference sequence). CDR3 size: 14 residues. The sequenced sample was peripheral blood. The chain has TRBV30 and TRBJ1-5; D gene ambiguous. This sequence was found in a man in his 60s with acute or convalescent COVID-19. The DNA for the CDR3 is TGTGCCTGGAATCGGGTCGGGAGCAATCAGCCCCAGCATTTT. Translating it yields CAWNRVGSNQPQHF.